This T cell receptor beta chain stems from a study of CD8+CD57+ T cells in acquired aplastic anemia. This clonotype was detected many times. Its matching antigen is unknown. Germline-derived CDR1 and CDR2 are SEHNR and FQNEAQ (reference sequence). The CDR3 contains 13 residues. Trimming cost V 1 base and J 10 bases, with 11 bases left between them. According to the study, genomic DNA was the template for TCR beta VDJ and CDR3 profiling. TCRdb re-called the reads with MiXCR, one entry per CDR3 protein. Found here are about 190,000 distinct CDR3 sequences, roughly half of them singletons; the top ten hold about 17%. Study-level points and caveats: With respect to CD8+ Simpson's diversity, patients and controls did not differ significantly.

This chain connects TRBV7-9 to TRBJ2-1; D possibly corresponds to TRBD2 (5 bases). This TCR derives from a human donor in good health, serving as a control. The sequenced sample was sorted CD4+, CD8+, or CD8+CD57+ T cells (not recorded which) from PBMCs. The chain's CDR3 is CASSLGAAREQFF. Written as DNA, the CDR3 is TGTGCCAGCAGCTTAGGAGCGGCGCGGGAGCAGTTCTTC.